Below are 21 T cell receptor beta chains sequenced from a single sample in a study of blood T cell repertoires in COVID-19. Using immunoSEQ multiplex PCR, the repertoire was profiled, and TCRdb retains in-frame clones only, with some absent. The sample carries tens of thousands of clones, roughly 85% recorded once. Sequenced: peripheral blood. These receptors all come from a man aged 45 to 65 with COVID-19, enrolled during active disease.

V is TRBV7-9 and J is TRBJ1-4; D unresolved. CDR1 and CDR2 from the germline V gene are SEHNR and FQNEAQ (reference sequence). V lost 4 bases and J 0 bases, leaving 9 bases between the germline ends. CDR3 length: 15 residues. The CDR3 spells CASSSQAATNEKLFF. The CDR3 DNA sequence: TGTGCCAGCAGCTCTCAGGCCGCAACTAATGAAAAACTGTTTTTT.

The rearrangement links TRBV27 to TRBJ2-1; 8 nucleotides align to TRBD2. The CDR3 has 15 residues. After removal of 6 bases from V and 4 bases from J, the junction contained 8 bases not matched to a gene. Per germline, CDR1 MNHEY and CDR2 SMNVEV (reference sequence). CDR3 sequence (DNA): TGTGCCAGCAGACCAGCGGGAGTTGGGTACAATGAGCAGTTCTTC. It is translated as CASRPAGVGYNEQFF.

This clone was counted between two and nine times. V and J are TRBV6-1 and TRBJ2-2, with TRBD2 matching 10 bases. CDR3 length: 15 residues. Losses at the gene ends were 3 bases for V and 4 bases for J; bases not matched to a gene: 2. Germline lookup yields CDR1 MNHNS and CDR2 SASEGT. DNA of the CDR3: TGTGCCAGCAGTGAGGCTAGCGGGAGCACCGGGGAGCTGTTTTTT. Translating gives CASSEASGSTGELFF.

The V gene is TRBV24-1, the J gene TRBJ2-1; 10 positions agree with TRBD2. CDR3 length: 17 amino acids. CDR1 is KGHDR and CDR2 is SFDVKD in the germline V gene. With V trimmed by 1 base and J by 6 bases, 8 bases remained unmatched. Written as DNA, the CDR3 is TGTGCCACCAGTGATTTTAAAACTAGCGGGATGCGCAATGAGCAGTTCTTC. This encodes CATSDFKTSGMRNEQFF.

V is TRBV28 and J is TRBJ2-3, with D maybe TRBD2 (5 bases). V lost 5 bases, J lost 4 bases, and 19 bases lay in between. CDR3 length: 16 amino acids. CDR1 is MDHEN, CDR2 SYDVKM, per germline. This CDR3 reads CASSPFPTGTSDTQYF. The CDR3 DNA reads TGTGCCAGCAGTCCGTTTCCGACGGGAACTTCAGATACGCAGTATTTT. Full variable domain (outside the CDR3, taken from reference TRBV28 and TRBJ2-3): DVKVTQSSRYLVKRTGEKVFLECVQDMDHENMFWYRQDPGLGLRLIYFSYDVKMKEKGDIPEGYSVSREKKERFSLILESASTNQTSMYLCASSPFPTGTSDTQYFGPGTRLTVL.

CDR3 DNA: TGTGCCAGCAGTTCGTACCTCACTAGCGGTTCCTACGAGCAGTACTTC. Protein product: CASSSYLTSGSYEQYF. J is TRBJ2-7 and V is TRBV6-2 or TRBV6-3, with TRBD2 identical over 8 bases. The V gene's germline CDR1 is MNHEY and CDR2 SVGEGT. CDR3 length equals 16 residues. Losses at the gene ends were 4 bases for V and 1 base for J; bases not matched to a gene: 9.

J is TRBJ2-3 and V is TRBV7-8; TRBD2 matches 8 bases. The germline V gene encodes CDR1 SGHVS and CDR2 FQNEAQ. The CDR3 is made up of 16 amino acids. Germline trimming cut 3 bases from V and 7 bases from J; bases unmatched to any gene: 12. CDR3 DNA: TGTGCCAGCAGCTTGTCTCCGGGACTAGGATTGAATACGCAGTATTTT. Translating gives CASSLSPGLGLNTQYF.

Only a few counts were recorded for this clone. This chain connects TRBV2 to TRBJ1-2; D may be TRBD1 (5 bases). Germline CDR1 SNHLY, CDR2 FYNNEI. V lost 4 bases and J 4 bases, leaving 19 bases between the germline ends. This CDR3 region has 16 residues. The chain's CDR3 is CASSGWAGLLTYGYTF. As DNA, the CDR3 is TGTGCCAGCAGTGGATGGGCAGGGCTTCTCACCTATGGCTACACCTTC.

The chain links TRBV5-5 to TRBJ1-3; 7 nucleotides line up with TRBD1. Germline lookup yields CDR1 SGHKS and CDR2 YYEKEE (reference sequence). The ends lost 0 bases at V and 0 bases at J; junction bases unmatched: 3. CDR3 size: 16 residues. The CDR3 nucleotides read TGTGCCAGCAGCTTGGATCCAGGGGGCTCTGGAAACACCATATATTTT. Encoded protein: CASSLDPGGSGNTIYF.

The DNA for the CDR3 is TGTGCCAGCAGCCTAGGCGTCTCTGGAAACACCATATATTTT. Encoded protein: CASSLGVSGNTIYF. The chain has TRBV28 and TRBJ1-3; D uncertain. Germline CDR1 reads MDHEN; CDR2 reads SYDVKM. This CDR3 comprises 14 residues. Trimming took 6 bases from V and 0 from J, leaving 9 bases between them.

This clone was seen once. The V gene is TRBV5-6, the J gene TRBJ1-1, with D maybe TRBD1 (5 bases). V lost 4 bases to trimming and J lost 6 bases, with 10 bases between them. Germline V CDR1 and CDR2: SGHDT, YYEEEE. This CDR3 region has 12 residues. The DNA of the CDR3 is TGTGCCAGCAGCCCTGGACACTCTGAAGCTTTCTTT. Its translation: CASSPGHSEAFF.

The table lists this clone with a few counts. The chain employs TRBV28 and TRBJ2-7, with D perhaps TRBD2 (5 bases). The germline gives CDR1 MDHEN, CDR2 SYDVKM. This CDR3 comprises 15 residues. V was pared by 3 bases and J by 3 bases, with 15 bases between. In nucleotides, the CDR3 is TGTGCCAGCAGTTTGAGGGCCGATAGCAGCTACGAGCAGTACTTC. It specifies CASSLRADSSYEQYF.

The genes are TRBV4-3 and TRBJ1-2; 9 nucleotides agree with TRBD1. The V gene end was trimmed by 4 bases and the J gene end by 6 bases; junction bases not matched to a gene: 3. The V gene's germline CDR1 is LGHNA and CDR2 YSLEER. The CDR3 has 13 residues. The CDR3 DNA reads as TGCGCCAGCAGCCCCAGGACAGGGGATGGCTACACCTTC. This sequence encodes CASSPRTGDGYTF.

This rearrangement joins TRBV7-9 to TRBJ1-6; D gene unclear. The CDR3 loop spans 15 amino acids. The germline V gene encodes CDR1 SEHNR and CDR2 FQNEAQ (reference sequence). V was pared by 7 bases and J by 7 bases, with 17 bases between. The CDR3 region is CASTPGETGNSPLHF. The DNA of the CDR3 is TGTGCCAGCACCCCTGGGGAAACGGGAAATTCACCCCTCCACTTT.

The chain recombines TRBV6-5 with TRBJ2-7; no clear D gene. CDR3 size: 13 residues. Trimming removed 10 bases at V and 0 bases at J, with 13 bases between. CDR1 and CDR2 (germline): MNHEY, SVGAGI. The DNA of the CDR3 is TGTGCCACCGTGTCTCCAGTCTCCTACGAGCAGTACTTC. It translates to CATVSPVSYEQYF.

This chain links TRBV29-1 with TRBJ2-1; TRBD2 agrees at 9 bases. Losses at the gene ends were 1 base for V and 0 bases for J; bases not matched to a gene: 1. The germline gives CDR1 SQVTM, CDR2 ANQGSEA. The CDR3 has 15 amino acids. The CDR3 coding sequence is TGCAGCGTTGAAGTTAGCGGGAGCTCCTACAATGAGCAGTTCTTC. Its protein product is CSVEVSGSSYNEQFF.

The chain combines TRBV7-2 with TRBJ2-7, with 7 bases lining up with TRBD2. CDR1 is SGHTA and CDR2 is FQGNSA in the germline V gene. The CDR3 sequence is 14 residues long. The V and J ends lost 4 bases and 3 bases, in that order; junction bases with no gene match: 6. The CDR3: CASSSRPGGYEQYF. In DNA form, the CDR3 reads TGTGCCAGCAGCTCCAGGCCGGGGGGCTACGAGCAGTACTTC.

This rearrangement joins TRBV5-3 to TRBJ1-2; D perhaps matches TRBD1 (6 bases). TRBV5-3 is identified as an open reading frame with a role that is uncertain. This CDR3 is 19 amino acids long. Trimming left V 0 bases short and J 3 bases short, with 24 bases between. The CDR3 here is CARSLVSKPRVKGDYGYTF. CDR3 DNA: TGTGCCAGAAGCTTGGTTTCTAAGCCACGGGTCAAGGGGGACTATGGCTACACCTTC.

The rearrangement uses TRBV19 and TRBJ2-7, with 14 bases aligning to TRBD2. The V segment lost 5 bases and the J segment 2 bases; nucleotides outside the gene matches: 14. CDR1 is LNHDA and CDR2 is SQIVND in the germline V gene (reference sequence). The CDR3 has 19 residues. CDR3 DNA: TGTGCCAGTAGTCAATCCGGGACTAGCGGGAGTATGAAGACCTACGAGCAGTACTTC. Amino acids: CASSQSGTSGSMKTYEQYF.

CDR3 in DNA: TGTGCCAGCAGCTTAAGGGGGCTCGGGGCCAACGTCCTGACTTTC. Protein sequence: CASSLRGLGANVLTF. The chain carries TRBV7-8 and TRBJ2-6; 7 bases fit TRBD1. There are 15 residues in the CDR3. Germline V gives CDR1 SGHVS, CDR2 FQNEAQ. J was trimmed by 4 bases and V by 2 bases; bases with no gene match: 2.

The chain has TRBV11-2 and TRBJ1-4; the match to TRBD1 covers 7 bases. The CDR3 is 15 residues long. Trimming cost V 5 bases and J 4 bases; bases outside gene matches: 7. Germline values: CDR1 SGHAT, CDR2 FQNNGV. CDR3 protein: CASSARDSLNEKLFF. The CDR3 nucleotides are TGTGCCAGCAGCGCCCGGGACAGCCTTAATGAAAAACTGTTTTTT.